This TCR beta chain comes out of a study of identical twins. General study results and limits: Out-of-frame TCR alpha sharing observed in monozygotic twins exceeded model estimates. Researchers reported weaker excess twin sharing in beta out-of-frame sequences. Abundant cord blood beta clonotypes carried fewer insertions; memory repertoires showed none.

MiXCR, applied by TCRdb to the 5' RACE reads, yields one record per CDR3 protein. The sample records about 300,000 distinct CDR3 sequences, 12% being singletons. On this clonotype: Its antigen remains unidentified.

The CDR3 is 13 amino acids. Germline V gene sequence: CDR1 DFQATT, CDR2 SNEGSKA (reference sequence). The J segment lost 3 bases and the V segment lost 6 bases, leaving 5 bases of the junction unmatched. The data also belong to a second study, concerning yellow fever vaccine responses in identical twins.

This sequence joins TRBV20-1 and TRBJ1-5; 7 bases fit TRBD1. This clonotype was sampled from a woman younger than 30 in good health. What was sequenced was CD8+ T cells sorted from blood. The CDR3 nucleotides are TGCAGTGCCTTGGGGACAGACAATCAGCCCCAGCATTTT. Its translation: CSALGTDNQPQHF.